This section outlines one T cell receptor (beta chain) sequence together with its context. This sample was taken from a study of blood T cell repertoires in COVID-19. Study details: From T cells, B-cell-depleted T cells, or PBMCs came the material, which was cDNA or gDNA.

This table comes from immunoSEQ multiplex PCR, and its TCRdb copy is limited to in-frame clones, with some not included. The sample contains about 160,000 clones, around 85% of which appear only once. Per germline, CDR1 LNHDA and CDR2 SQIVND (reference sequence). V was shortened by 4 bases and J by 6 bases, with 7 bases between the two germline ends. The CDR3 has 13 residues. Participants came from about two dozen US areas, aged roughly 18 to 89 years. The sequenced material came from PBMCs or T cells enriched from blood (not recorded which). The source is a woman aged 35 to 49 with acute COVID-19. The V gene is TRBV19, the J gene TRBJ2-6; D is unclear. CDR3: CASSTSSANVLTF. Written as DNA, the CDR3 is TGTGCCAGTAGTACCTCCTCGGCCAACGTCCTGACTTTC.